These 8 T cell receptor beta chains were sequenced from one sample in a study of blood T cells in healthy people across ages. For the second PCR, which ran for about 6 to 11 cycles, a sample-barcoded 5' primer and a J-beta primer mix were used. MiXCR, run by TCRdb on the 5' RACE reads, gives a single entry per CDR3 protein. The table includes around 800,000 distinct CDR3 sequences, 20% to 30% detected once. The same data also went into a second study, on T cells of mothers and their children.

The sample was blood. These receptors were obtained from a boy aged 5 to 17 in good health.

V gene TRBV28 combines with J gene TRBJ2-7, with unresolved D. This CDR3 contains 14 residues. V lost 5 bases and J lost 0, with 11 bases in between. CDR1 is MDHEN, CDR2 SYDVKM, per germline. CDR3 sequence: CASSIQRSSYEQYF. CDR3 sequence (DNA): TGTGCCAGCAGTATACAGCGTAGCTCCTACGAGCAGTACTTC.

This clonotype was picked up a small number of times. This chain connects TRBV27 to TRBJ2-7; tentative D call: TRBD1 (5 bases). Looked up from germline, CDR1 is MNHEY and CDR2 is SMNVEV (reference sequence). Trimming cost V 0 bases and J 2 bases, with 8 bases left between them. This CDR3 is built from 14 residues. CDR3 DNA: TGTGCCAGCAGTTTATCGGACACACCCTACGAGCAGTACTTC. Translating it yields CASSLSDTPYEQYF.

J is TRBJ1-6 and V is TRBV12-3 or TRBV12-4, with 9 nucleotides matching TRBD1. With V trimmed by 2 bases and J by 10 bases, 9 bases remained unmatched. The CDR3 loop spans 16 amino acids. The CDR3 nucleotides read TGTGCCAGCAGTTTACCGGGACAGGGCTTAGGATCACCCCTCCACTTT. Translation: CASSLPGQGLGSPLHF.

This chain links TRBV11-2 with TRBJ1-2; the match to TRBD1 covers 10 bases. The ends lost 5 bases at V and 4 bases at J; junction bases unmatched: 7. The CDR3 has 15 residues. Germline loops: CDR1 SGHAT, CDR2 FQNNGV. CDR3 loop: CASSAGQGSLYGYTF. CDR3 coding DNA: TGTGCCAGCAGCGCGGGACAGGGGAGTCTCTATGGCTACACCTTC. The full variable domain, completed using reference TRBV11-2 and TRBJ1-2, is EAGVAQSPRYKIIEKRQSVAFWCNPISGHATLYWYQQILGQGPKLLIQFQNNGVVDDSQLPKDRFSAERLKGVDSTLKIQPAKLEDSAVYLCASSAGQGSLYGYTFGSGTRLTVV.

V usage is TRBV11-3 and J usage is TRBJ2-1, with a tentative D call TRBD2 (6 bases). CDR1 is SGHNT and CDR2 is YENEEA in the germline V gene. CDR3 size: 15 residues. Between the trimmed V and J ends, which lost 4 bases and 0 bases, there was a span of 10 bases. CDR3 protein: CASSSGTDSYNEQFF. As DNA, the CDR3 is TGTGCCAGCAGCTCCGGGACTGACTCCTACAATGAGCAGTTCTTC.

This clonotype came up a few times. J is TRBJ2-1 and V is TRBV7-8; TRBD1 is a possible D gene (5 bases). This CDR3 is 14 amino acids long. V lost 2 bases to trimming and J lost 7 bases, with 12 bases between them. CDR1 and CDR2 (germline): SGHVS, FQNEAQ. CDR3 loop: CASSLPFRENEQFF. The CDR3 nucleotides read TGTGCCAGCAGCTTACCTTTCAGGGAAAATGAGCAGTTCTTC.

The J gene is TRBJ1-5, the V gene TRBV6-2 or TRBV6-3; TRBD1 aligns across 8 bases. V lost 7 bases and J lost 3; bases outside the gene matches: 5. The germline V gene encodes CDR1 MNHEY and CDR2 SVGEGT. CDR3 length: 14 amino acids. The CDR3 loop reads CASKRTGHNQPQHF. CDR3 bases: TGTGCCAGCAAAAGGACAGGGCACAATCAGCCCCAGCATTTT.

This clonotype has only one observation. The gene calls are TRBV18 and TRBJ1-1, with TRBD1 matching over 7 bases. The germline CDR1 and CDR2 sequences are KGHSH and LQKENI. The length of the CDR3 is 16 residues. The junction had 11 bases not matched to a gene; V was cut back by 5 bases and J by 2 bases. The CDR3 DNA reads as TGTGCCAGCTCAGAAATTACCAGGGGGTTAAACACTGAAGCTTTCTTT. Encoded protein: CASSEITRGLNTEAFF.